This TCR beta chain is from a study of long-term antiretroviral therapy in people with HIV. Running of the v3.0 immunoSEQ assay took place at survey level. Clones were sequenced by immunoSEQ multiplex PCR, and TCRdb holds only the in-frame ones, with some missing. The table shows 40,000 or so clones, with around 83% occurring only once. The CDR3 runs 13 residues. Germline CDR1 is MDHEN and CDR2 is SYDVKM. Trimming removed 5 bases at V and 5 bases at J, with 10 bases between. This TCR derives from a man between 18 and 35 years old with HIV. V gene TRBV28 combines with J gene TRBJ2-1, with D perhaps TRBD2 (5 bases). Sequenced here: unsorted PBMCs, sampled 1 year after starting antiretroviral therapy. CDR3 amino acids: CASSSGLDNEQFF. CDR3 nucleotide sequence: TGTGCCAGCAGTAGCGGATTGGACAATGAGCAGTTCTTC.